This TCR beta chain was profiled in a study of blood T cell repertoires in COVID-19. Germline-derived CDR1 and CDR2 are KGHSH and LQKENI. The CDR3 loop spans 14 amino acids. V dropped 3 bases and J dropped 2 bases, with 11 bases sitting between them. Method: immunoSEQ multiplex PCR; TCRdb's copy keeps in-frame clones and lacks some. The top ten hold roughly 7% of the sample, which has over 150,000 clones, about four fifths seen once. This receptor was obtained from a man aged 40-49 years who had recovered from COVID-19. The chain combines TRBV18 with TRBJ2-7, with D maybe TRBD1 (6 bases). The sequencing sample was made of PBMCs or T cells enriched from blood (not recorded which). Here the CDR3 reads CASSPSQGPYEQYF. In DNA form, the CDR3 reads TGTGCCAGCTCACCCTCACAGGGACCCTACGAGCAGTACTTC.